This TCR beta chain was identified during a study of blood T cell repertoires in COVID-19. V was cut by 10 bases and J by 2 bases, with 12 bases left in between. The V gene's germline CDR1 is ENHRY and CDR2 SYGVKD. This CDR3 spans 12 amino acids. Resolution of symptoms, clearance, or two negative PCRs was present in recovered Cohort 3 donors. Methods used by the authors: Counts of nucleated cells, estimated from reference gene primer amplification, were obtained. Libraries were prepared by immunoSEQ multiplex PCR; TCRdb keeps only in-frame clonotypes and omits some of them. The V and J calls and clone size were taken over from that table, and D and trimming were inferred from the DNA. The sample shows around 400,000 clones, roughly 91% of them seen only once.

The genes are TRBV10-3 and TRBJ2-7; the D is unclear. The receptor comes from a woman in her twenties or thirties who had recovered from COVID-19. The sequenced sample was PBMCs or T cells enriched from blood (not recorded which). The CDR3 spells CATLSYPYEQYF. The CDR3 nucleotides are TGTGCCACCCTCTCTTATCCCTACGAGCAGTACTTC.